This record looks at one TCR beta chain sequence and its context. This clonotype has a handful of counts. Its antigen has not been determined. No base quality values were provided; no much bigger clone lies one nucleotide off. These data come from a study of CD8 T cells in ankylosing spondylitis (dated by TCRdb to the late 2010s). In the study overall: T cell receptor beta repertoires were profiled in healthy donors and ankylosing spondylitis patients so that disease-linked TCR variants could be found. The full study cohort was made up of under 30 ankylosing spondylitis patients and approximately 100 healthy donors. Peripheral blood was sampled, and synovial fluid was additionally collected from ankylosing spondylitis patients.

On the study overall, not on this receptor specifically: A TCR beta motif made up of fewer than 10 highly homologous amino acid variants appeared to be characteristic of blood from ankylosing spondylitis patients. Significant enrichment of the disease-linked clones was reported in matched synovial fluid samples from ankylosing spondylitis patients. Some motif variants had previously been reported in the synovial fluid and blood of reactive arthritis patients, which suggests shared mechanisms of disease initiation. In peripheral blood, the disease-linked clones were found at relatively low frequencies and had a CD8+ phenotype.

Inclusive of the bounding cysteine and phenylalanine, the CDR3 is 13 residues long. CDR3 DNA only is kept here, 39 bases in frame from base 1. CDR1 and CDR2, looked up from the germline V gene (reference sequence), are DFQATT and SNEGSKA. TCRdb records Illumina HiSeq 2500 as the sequencer. Quantitative 5'-RACE with molecular barcodes was used to prepare TCR beta libraries. The authors' analysis ran thus. Disease-linked TCR variants were identified with a new computational method built on a probabilistic model of VDJ rearrangement. TCRdb cleaned the public reads at Q25 with fastp, built clones with MiXCR and kept in-frame beta chains. Here each entry gathers all rows of one CDR3 protein and keeps the most common genes and DNA. TCRdb's processing, not the study's, gives the V and J calls here. In this sample the table shows 700,000 to 1,000,000 distinct CDR3 sequences, approximately 12% of which occur a single time. The biggest ten clones account for roughly 0.51% of the sample.

The receptor was isolated from a male donor with ankylosing spondylitis. The V and J segments used are TRBV20-1 and TRBJ1-2; no D segment can be confidently identified. What was sequenced was blood, either unsorted or a sorted T cell fraction (not recorded which). CDR3 reads: CRTDTQINYGYTF. The base sequence is TGCAGGACTGATACACAGATAAACTATGGCTACACCTTC.